These 9 T cell receptor beta chains originate from one sample sequenced in a study of T cells expressing NK-cell markers. TCRdb reprocessed the 5' RACE reads and keeps a single row for each CDR3 protein, giving no DNA. There are 150,000 to 180,000 distinct CDR3 sequences in the sample, with 30% to 45% held by the top ten. Sequencing was performed on blood T cells: a sorted CD56 or NKG2C T cell subset, CD4+ or CD8+ T cells, or bulk PBMC T cells (not recorded which). The origin of the receptors is a woman between 50 and 59 years old in good health.

V and J are TRBV4-1 and TRBJ2-3. CDR3 length: 14 amino acids. Per germline, CDR1 MGHRA and CDR2 YSYEKL. This CDR3 reads CASSQDTTADTQYF.

The rearrangement uses TRBV6-1 and TRBJ2-5. The CDR3 runs to 14 residues. Per the germline V gene, CDR1 is MNHNS and CDR2 is SASEGT. CDR3 in amino acids: CASSETGDWETQYF.

V is TRBV7-9 and J is TRBJ1-1. Germline CDR1 is SEHNR and CDR2 is FQNEAQ (reference sequence). The CDR3 loop spans 14 amino acids. Here the CDR3 reads CASSDQVGYTEAFF.

The chain uses TRBV27 and TRBJ2-1; the TCRdb D gene call, TRBD2, has no DNA to confirm it. Germline-derived CDR1 and CDR2 are MNHEY and SMNVEV (reference sequence). The CDR3 is 14 amino acids. CDR3 amino acids: CASRIAGGTDEQFF.

The V gene is TRBV29-1, the J gene TRBJ1-3. Germline V gene data show CDR1 as SQVTM and CDR2 as ANQGSEA. The CDR3 runs to 14 residues. CDR3 amino acids: CSVDAEDSGNTIYF.

The V and J genes are TRBV7-8 and TRBJ2-7; the D call from TCRdb, TRBD2, cannot be confirmed without DNA. The CDR3 is 15 amino acids. CDR1 SGHVS and CDR2 FQNEAQ come from the germline V gene. CDR3 loop: CASSPQAGGPYEQYF.

This chain connects TRBV29-1 to TRBJ2-3. This CDR3 is built from 11 residues. The germline CDR1 and CDR2 sequences are SQVTM and ANQGSEA. The CDR3 sequence: CSATLEDTQYF.

The chain combines TRBV12-3 or TRBV12-4 with TRBJ2-5; with no DNA, the TCRdb D assignment of TRBD2 cannot be verified. This CDR3 spans 14 amino acids. Here the CDR3 reads CASSMTSPSETQYF.

J is TRBJ1-1 and V is TRBV27; TCRdb names TRBD1, which stays unverified in the absence of DNA. The CDR3 is 14 amino acids. Germline V CDR1 and CDR2: MNHEY, SMNVEV (reference sequence). Here the CDR3 reads CASSPSGWDTEAFF.